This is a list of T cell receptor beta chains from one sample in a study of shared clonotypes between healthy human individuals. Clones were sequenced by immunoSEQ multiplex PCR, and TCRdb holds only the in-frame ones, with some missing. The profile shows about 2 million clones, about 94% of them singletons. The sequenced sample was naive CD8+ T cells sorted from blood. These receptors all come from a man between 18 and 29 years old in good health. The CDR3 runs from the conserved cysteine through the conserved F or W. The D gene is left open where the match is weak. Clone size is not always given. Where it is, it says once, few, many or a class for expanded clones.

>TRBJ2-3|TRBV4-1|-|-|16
CASSPAQGPGTDTQYF
TGCGCCAGCAGCCCCGCGCAGGGGCCAGGCACAGATACGCAGTATTTT
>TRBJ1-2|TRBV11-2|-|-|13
CASSLGTAYGYTF
TGTGCCAGCAGCTTAGGAACAGCATATGGCTACACCTTC
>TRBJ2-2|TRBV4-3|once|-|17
CASSQAMRQDDTGELFF
TGCGCCAGCAGCCAAGCCATGAGACAGGACGACACCGGGGAGCTGTTTTTT
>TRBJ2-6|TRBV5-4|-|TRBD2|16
CASSPGGNSGANVLTF
TGTGCCAGCAGCCCCGGGGGGAACTCTGGGGCCAACGTCCTGACTTTC
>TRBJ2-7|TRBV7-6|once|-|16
CASSHQGGEGIYEQYF
TGTGCCAGCAGCCACCAAGGAGGAGAGGGGATCTACGAGCAGTACTTC
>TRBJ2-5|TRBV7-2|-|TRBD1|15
CASSPMTGIVETQYF
TGTGCCAGCAGCCCTATGACAGGGATCGTTGAGACCCAGTACTTC
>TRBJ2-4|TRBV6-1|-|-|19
CASSEGGLRLFLAKNIQYF
TGTGCCAGCAGTGAAGGGGGTCTTCGCCTTTTTCTAGCCAAAAACATTCAGTACTTC
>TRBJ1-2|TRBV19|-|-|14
CASSPRETPRGYTF
TGTGCCAGTAGTCCCCGGGAAACCCCTCGGGGCTACACCTTC
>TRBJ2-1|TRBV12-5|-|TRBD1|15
CASGATGEIHNEQFF
TGTGCTAGTGGCGCTACAGGGGAAATTCACAATGAGCAGTTCTTC
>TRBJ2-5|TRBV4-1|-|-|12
CASSQDLGDPYF
TGCGCCAGCAGCCAAGATCTCGGGGACCCATACTTC
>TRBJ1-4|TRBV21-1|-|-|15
CASSYVRGLNEKLFF
TGTGCCAGCAGCTACGTCCGGGGTCTCAATGAAAAACTGTTTTTT
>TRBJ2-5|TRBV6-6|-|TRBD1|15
CASSGGTGGWETQYF
TGTGCCAGCAGTGGGGGGACAGGGGGCTGGGAGACCCAGTACTTC
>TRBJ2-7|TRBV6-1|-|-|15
CASRQNGGRSYEQYF
TGTGCCAGCAGACAAAACGGGGGCCGGTCTTACGAGCAGTACTTC
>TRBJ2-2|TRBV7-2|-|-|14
CASSFRGSTGELFF
TGTGCCAGCAGCTTTCGGGGAAGCACCGGGGAGCTGTTTTTT
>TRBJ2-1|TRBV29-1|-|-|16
CSVEGRQESSYNEQFF
TGCAGCGTTGAGGGACGACAGGAGAGCTCCTACAATGAGCAGTTCTTC
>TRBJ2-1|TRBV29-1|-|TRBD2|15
CSVGGLAKMYNEQFF
TGCAGCGTTGGGGGACTAGCGAAAATGTACAATGAGCAGTTCTTC
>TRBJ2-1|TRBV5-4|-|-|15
CASSFGGAYYNEQFF
TGTGCCAGCAGCTTTGGGGGGGCATACTACAATGAGCAGTTCTTC
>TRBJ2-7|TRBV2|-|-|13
CATRPPEGYEQYF
TGTGCCACGCGACCCCCGGAGGGCTACGAGCAGTACTTC
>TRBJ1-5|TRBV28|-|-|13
CATGQISNQPQHF
TGTGCGACCGGACAGATTAGCAATCAGCCCCAGCATTTT
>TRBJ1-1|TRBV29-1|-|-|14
CSVPFDGTYTEAFF
TGCAGCGTCCCATTTGACGGGACATACACTGAAGCTTTCTTT
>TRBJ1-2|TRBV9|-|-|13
CASSVGTDYGYTF
TGTGCCAGCAGCGTAGGCACCGACTATGGCTACACCTTC
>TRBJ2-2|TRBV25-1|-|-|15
CASSIGGTNTGELFF
TGTGCCAGCAGCATTGGCGGGACTAACACCGGGGAGCTGTTTTTT
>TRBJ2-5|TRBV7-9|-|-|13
CASSSQSWETQYF
TGTGCCAGCAGCTCACAGAGTTGGGAGACCCAGTACTTC
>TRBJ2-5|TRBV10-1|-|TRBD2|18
CASSESISGGLAEETQYF
TGCGCCAGCAGTGAGTCGATTAGCGGGGGACTAGCGGAAGAGACCCAGTACTTC
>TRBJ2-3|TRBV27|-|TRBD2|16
CASMGLAGEGTDTQYF
TGTGCCAGCATGGGACTAGCGGGAGAGGGGACAGATACGCAGTATTTT
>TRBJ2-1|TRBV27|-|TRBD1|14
CASSLERQGTEQFF
TGTGCCAGCAGTTTAGAACGACAGGGGACTGAGCAGTTCTTC
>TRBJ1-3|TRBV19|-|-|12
CAGGDGGNTIYF
TGTGCCGGAGGGGATGGTGGAAACACCATATATTTT
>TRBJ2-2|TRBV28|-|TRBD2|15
CASSLLAGGLGELFF
TGTGCCAGCAGCCTACTAGCGGGGGGGCTCGGGGAGCTGTTTTTT
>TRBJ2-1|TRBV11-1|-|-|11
CASPAESEQFF
TGTGCCAGCCCTGCTGAGAGTGAGCAGTTCTTC
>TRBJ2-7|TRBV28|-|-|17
CASSSRDRGLVGHEQYF
TGTGCCAGCAGCTCTCGGGACCGGGGACTTGTGGGCCACGAGCAGTACTTC
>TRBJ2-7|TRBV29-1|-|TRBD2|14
CSVPTTSGSGEQYF
TGCAGCGTCCCCACGACTAGCGGGAGTGGCGAGCAGTACTTC
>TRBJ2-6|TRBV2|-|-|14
CASSENSGANVLTF
TGTGCCAGCAGTGAAAACTCTGGGGCCAACGTCCTGACTTTC
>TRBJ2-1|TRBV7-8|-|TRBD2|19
CASSLALAGGPVKYNEQFF
TGTGCCAGCAGCTTAGCGTTAGCGGGAGGGCCGGTGAAATACAATGAGCAGTTCTTC
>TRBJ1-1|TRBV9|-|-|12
CASSSQNTEAFF
TGTGCCAGCAGCAGCCAGAACACTGAAGCTTTCTTT
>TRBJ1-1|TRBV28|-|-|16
CASSSTRRDMNTEAFF
TGTGCCAGCAGTTCCACTCGACGGGACATGAACACTGAAGCTTTCTTT
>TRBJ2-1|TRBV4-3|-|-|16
CASSHRAGSSYNEQFF
TGCGCCAGCAGCCATAGAGCGGGTAGCTCCTACAATGAGCAGTTCTTC
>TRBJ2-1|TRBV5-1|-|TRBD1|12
CASSLTGGLVIF
TGCGCCAGCAGCTTGACAGGGGGTCTCGTGATCTTC
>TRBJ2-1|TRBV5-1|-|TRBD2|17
CASSLAQGLAANNEQFF
TGCGCCAGCAGCTTGGCTCAGGGACTAGCGGCAAACAATGAGCAGTTCTTC
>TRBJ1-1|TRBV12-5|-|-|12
CASGFGDTEAFF
TGTGCTAGTGGTTTTGGAGACACTGAAGCTTTCTTT
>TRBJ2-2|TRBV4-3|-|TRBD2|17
CASSQDFAGEATGELFF
TGCGCCAGCAGCCAAGATTTCGCGGGAGAGGCCACCGGGGAGCTGTTTTTT
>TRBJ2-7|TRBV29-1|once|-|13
CSVVYDVSYEQYF
TGCAGCGTTGTATATGACGTCTCCTACGAGCAGTACTTC
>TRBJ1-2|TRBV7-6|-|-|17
CASSLVPPRSINYGYTF
TGTGCCAGCAGCTTAGTACCCCCTCGCTCTATTAACTATGGCTACACCTTC
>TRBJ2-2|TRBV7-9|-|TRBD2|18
CASSLKSLAGHDTGELFF
TGTGCCAGCAGCTTGAAAAGCCTAGCGGGCCATGACACCGGGGAGCTGTTTTTT
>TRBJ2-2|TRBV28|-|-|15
CASSFIPGGSGELFF
TGTGCCAGCAGTTTCATCCCAGGGGGGTCCGGGGAGCTGTTTTTT
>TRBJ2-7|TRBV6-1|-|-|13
CASNIQYSYEQYF
TGTGCCAGCAATATACAGTACTCCTACGAGCAGTACTTC
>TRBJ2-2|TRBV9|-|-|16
CASSPTRGLGTGELFF
TGTGCCAGCAGCCCAACGAGAGGGCTCGGCACCGGGGAGCTGTTTTTT
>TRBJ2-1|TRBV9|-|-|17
CASSVGDGTVSYNEQFF
TGTGCCAGCAGCGTAGGGGATGGGACGGTCTCCTACAATGAGCAGTTCTTC
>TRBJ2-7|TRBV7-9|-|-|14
CASSLRNSSYEQYF
TGTGCCAGCAGCTTAAGGAATAGCTCCTACGAGCAGTACTTC
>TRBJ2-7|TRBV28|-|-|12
CASSLWGYEQYF
TGTGCCAGCAGTTTATGGGGCTACGAGCAGTACTTC
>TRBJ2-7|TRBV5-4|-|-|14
CASSLESPLGEQYF
TGTGCCAGCAGCTTGGAGAGTCCTTTGGGCGAGCAGTACTTC
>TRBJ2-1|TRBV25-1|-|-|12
CASSVGYNEQFF
TGTGCCAGCAGTGTGGGTTACAATGAGCAGTTCTTC
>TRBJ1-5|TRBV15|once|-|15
CATSRDLGVNQPQHF
TGTGCCACCAGCAGAGATCTGGGGGTGAATCAGCCCCAGCATTTT
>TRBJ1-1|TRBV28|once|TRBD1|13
CASSFTGGTEAFF
TGTGCCAGCAGCTTTACAGGGGGCACTGAAGCTTTCTTT
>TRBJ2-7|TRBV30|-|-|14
CAWSVHGAGDEQYF
TGTGCCTGGAGTGTCCACGGGGCTGGGGACGAGCAGTACTTC
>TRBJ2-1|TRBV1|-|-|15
CTSSQEAGGYNEQFF
TGCACCAGCAGCCAAGAGGCGGGGGGTTACAATGAGCAGTTCTTC
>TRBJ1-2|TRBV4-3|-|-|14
CASSPAPGLYGYTF
TGCGCCAGCAGCCCCGCCCCGGGACTTTATGGCTACACCTTC
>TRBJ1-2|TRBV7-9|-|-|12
CASSLGPESYTF
TGTGCCAGCAGCTTAGGTCCGGAGAGTTACACCTTC
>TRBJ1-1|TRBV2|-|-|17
CASSEGGGINPNTEAFF
TGTGCCAGCAGTGAGGGTGGAGGGATTAATCCGAACACTGAAGCTTTCTTT
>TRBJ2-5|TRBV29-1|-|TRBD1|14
CSVEEGTGEETQYF
TGCAGCGTTGAAGAAGGGACAGGGGAAGAGACCCAGTACTTC
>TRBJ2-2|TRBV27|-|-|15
CASSFRAPNTGELFF
TGTGCCAGCAGTTTTAGAGCACCGAACACCGGGGAGCTGTTTTTT